Listed here are 32 T cell receptor beta chains from one sample, sequenced in a study of identifying expanded T cells in peripheral blood. Libraries were prepared by immunoSEQ multiplex PCR; TCRdb keeps only in-frame clonotypes and omits some of them. The table includes about 100,000 clones, 75% to 90% detected once. Input material: blood. The receptors were sampled from a person aged 18 to 70 in good health.

This sequence joins TRBV19 and TRBJ2-3; 12 bases are a match to TRBD2. V was pared by 5 bases and J by 4 bases, with 10 bases of the junction left unmatched. Germline lookup yields CDR1 LNHDA and CDR2 SQIVND (reference sequence). The length of the CDR3 is 17 residues. CDR3 DNA sequence: TGTGCCAGTAGTCGCCCTGCGCTAGCGGGGGGGCCAGATACGCAGTATTTT. This codes for CASSRPALAGGPDTQYF.

This clone turned up a few times. CDR3 sequence (DNA): TGTGCCAGCAGCTTGGACAGGGGCCAGCCCCAGCATTTT. This translates into CASSLDRGQPQHF. The genes are TRBV5-4 and TRBJ1-5; 7 bases are shared with TRBD1. Unmatched junction bases numbered 1, after V lost 0 bases and J lost 7 bases. The CDR3 contains 13 residues. Per germline, CDR1 SGHNT and CDR2 YYREEE (reference sequence).

This chain links TRBV7-8 with TRBJ2-7, with D perhaps TRBD1 (6 bases). Deletions cut 2 bases from V and 3 bases from J, with 17 bases between. Germline CDR1 is SGHVS and CDR2 is FQNEAQ. This CDR3 contains 16 residues. The CDR3 protein is CASSLLRGFLNYEQYF. CDR3 nucleotide sequence: TGTGCCAGCAGCTTACTCAGGGGTTTTTTGAACTACGAGCAGTACTTC.

J is TRBJ2-5 and V is TRBV6-5; D remains unclear. V lost 5 bases and J lost 4, with 14 bases in between. The germline V gene encodes CDR1 MNHEY and CDR2 SVGAGI. The CDR3 contains 14 residues. The CDR3 spells CASSTGPSIETQYF. CDR3 coding DNA: TGTGCCAGCAGTACCGGCCCCTCGATAGAGACCCAGTACTTC.

V gene TRBV6-1 combines with J gene TRBJ1-6; D call uncertain. Germline CDR1 MNHNS, CDR2 SASEGT. V was cut by 1 base and J by 0 bases, with 10 bases left in between. The CDR3 extends over 17 amino acids. Written as DNA, the CDR3 is TGTGCCAGCAGTGAAGAGACGGCCAGCTCCTATAATTCACCCCTCCACTTT. Its translation: CASSEETASSYNSPLHF.

The chain uses TRBV7-9 and TRBJ1-1, with D tentatively TRBD1 (5 bases). The CDR3 contains 14 residues. Germline V gives CDR1 SEHNR, CDR2 FQNEAQ (reference sequence). Trimming left V 1 base short and J 1 base short, with 7 bases between. CDR3: CASSLGQRNTEAFF. The CDR3 nucleotides are TGTGCCAGCAGCTTAGGACAGAGGAACACTGAAGCTTTCTTT.

This chain connects TRBV5-6 to TRBJ1-1; TRBD1 is a possible D gene (5 bases). Germline CDR1 and CDR2: SGHDT and YYEEEE. The CDR3 is 15 amino acids. V lost 0 bases and J 0 bases, leaving 9 bases between the germline ends. CDR3 nucleotides: TGTGCCAGCAGCTTGGGACAGATTATGAACACTGAAGCTTTCTTT. Its protein is CASSLGQIMNTEAFF.

The chain couples TRBV30 to TRBJ1-5; 9 bases are a match to TRBD1. The CDR3 covers 15 residues. Germline CDR1 is GTSNPN and CDR2 is SVGIG (reference sequence). Trimming removed 1 base from V and 6 bases from J; junction bases left unmatched: 7. This CDR3 reads CAWSGLGTGIQPQHF. The CDR3, as DNA: TGTGCCTGGAGTGGTCTCGGGACAGGGATTCAGCCCCAGCATTTT.

V and J are TRBV9 and TRBJ1-2; TRBD1 is a possible D gene (6 bases). Germline loops: CDR1 SGDLS, CDR2 YYNGEE. The CDR3 is 12 residues long. V lost 3 bases, J lost 8 bases, and 11 bases lay in between. DNA of the CDR3: TGTGCCAGCAGCGCCGGACAGCACGGCTACACCTTC. As protein: CASSAGQHGYTF.

This chain uses TRBV6-6 with TRBJ1-1, with no clear D. The CDR3 consists of 13 residues. Deletions cut 4 bases from V and 1 base from J, with 7 bases between. The germline CDR1 and CDR2 sequences are MNHNY and SVGAGI (reference sequence). CDR3 nucleotides: TGTGCCAGCAGTTCCTTGGGGAACACTGAAGCTTTCTTT. Translating gives CASSSLGNTEAFF.

The rearrangement links TRBV30 to TRBJ2-5; weak D call: TRBD1 (6 bases). The CDR3 has 14 amino acids. Trimming took 1 base from V and 1 from J, leaving 10 bases between them. Germline V gives CDR1 GTSNPN, CDR2 SVGIG (reference sequence). The CDR3 nucleotides are TGTGCCTGGAGTGGAGGGGGATTCCAAGAGACCCAGTACTTC. This gives the protein CAWSGGGFQETQYF.

This chain connects TRBV6-1 to TRBJ2-3; tentative D call: TRBD1 (5 bases). CDR3 length: 14 residues. V was clipped by 5 bases and J by 5 bases, with 14 bases between them. The germline V gene encodes CDR1 MNHNS and CDR2 SASEGT. This chain's CDR3 is CASSLSRVRDTQYF. In DNA, the CDR3 is TGTGCCAGCAGTCTTTCCAGGGTGAGAGATACGCAGTATTTT.

The table lists this clone with a count of one. The chain couples TRBV5-1 to TRBJ1-3; D unresolved. From germline, CDR1 is SGHRS and CDR2 YFSETQ. The V end was cut by 3 bases, the J end by 3 bases, with 19 bases between. The CDR3 is 17 residues long. This CDR3 reads CASSSLPIQVLGNTIYF. CDR3 sequence (DNA): TGCGCCAGCAGCTCCCTACCGATTCAGGTTCTTGGAAACACCATATATTTT. Based on the CDR3 plus reference TRBV5-1 and TRBJ1-3, the full variable domain is KAGVTQTPRYLIKTRGQQVTLSCSPISGHRSVSWYQQTPGQGLQFLFEYFSETQRNKGNFPGRFSGRQFSNSRSEMNVSTLELGDSALYLCASSSLPIQVLGNTIYFGEGSWLTVV.

The chain uses TRBV19 and TRBJ1-2; D possibly corresponds to TRBD1 (5 bases). The CDR3 is 13 residues long. Per germline, CDR1 LNHDA and CDR2 SQIVND (reference sequence). Trimming removed 5 bases from V and 6 bases from J, with 13 bases in between. The chain's CDR3 is CASSESQGNGYTF. For the CDR3, the DNA is TGTGCCAGTAGTGAATCGCAGGGTAATGGCTACACCTTC.

This clone was picked up one time. The chain carries TRBV5-1 and TRBJ1-1; possible D gene TRBD1, 5 bases. Germline V gene data show CDR1 as SGHRS and CDR2 as YFSETQ. Between the trimmed V and J ends, which lost 1 base and 0 bases, there was a span of 13 bases. There are 16 residues in the CDR3. The CDR3 protein is CASSLQPGTVNTEAFF. The CDR3 bases are TGCGCCAGCAGCTTGCAACCCGGGACGGTGAACACTGAAGCTTTCTTT.

This chain links TRBV5-1 with TRBJ1-2; 12 bases are a match to TRBD1. This CDR3 region has 16 residues. Per germline, CDR1 SGHRS and CDR2 YFSETQ. With V trimmed by 2 bases and J by 8 bases, 10 bases remained unmatched. The CDR3 DNA reads TGCGCCAGCAGCTTCTTACTGTCTGGGACAGGGGGCGGCTACACCTTC. Translating gives CASSFLLSGTGGGYTF.

V is TRBV27 and J is TRBJ2-3; tentative D call: TRBD2 (5 bases). The CDR3 runs to 16 residues. CDR1 is MNHEY, CDR2 SMNVEV, per germline (reference sequence). V gave up 6 bases and J gave up 0 bases, with 16 bases separating them. The CDR3 sequence is CASSWWRSPSTDTQYF. CDR3 in DNA: TGTGCCAGCAGCTGGTGGAGGAGCCCTAGCACAGATACGCAGTATTTT.

V usage is TRBV19 and J usage is TRBJ1-2; D is ambiguous. The germline V gene encodes CDR1 LNHDA and CDR2 SQIVND (reference sequence). Trimming removed 5 bases from V and 8 bases from J, with 15 bases in between. This CDR3 is 13 amino acids long. The CDR3 reads CASSPRTAEGYTF. CDR3 coding DNA: TGTGCCAGTAGTCCACGGACGGCGGAGGGCTACACCTTC.

The V call is TRBV18, the J call TRBJ1-2, with 7 bases identical to TRBD1. V trimming: 3 bases; J trimming: 7 bases; junction bases outside the gene matches: 8. This CDR3 spans 14 amino acids. CDR1 and CDR2 (germline): KGHSH, LQKENI. CDR3 bases: TGTGCCAGCTCACCGAACGACAGGGTCGGTGGCTACACCTTC. Its translation is CASSPNDRVGGYTF.

The chain joins TRBV13 to TRBJ2-1; D might be TRBD2 (5 bases). V was trimmed by 0 bases and J by 9 bases, leaving 12 bases between them. CDR1 is PRHDT and CDR2 is FYEKMQ in the germline V gene (reference sequence). The CDR3 contains 14 residues. CDR3 sequence (DNA): TGTGCCAGCAGCTTAGGGGGAGTACGGGGTGAGCAGTTCTTC. Its translation is CASSLGGVRGEQFF.

The chain uses TRBV6-5 and TRBJ2-3; no definite D call. With 1 base removed from V and 0 bases from J, the gap between germline ends came to 11 bases. Per germline, CDR1 MNHEY and CDR2 SVGAGI. This CDR3 spans 16 amino acids. CDR3 in DNA: TGTGCCAGCAGTTACTTGGCACCTTCTAGCACAGATACGCAGTATTTT. Translated: CASSYLAPSSTDTQYF.

The chain joins TRBV27 to TRBJ1-6; TRBD1 might be the D (5 bases). V dropped 5 bases and J dropped 5 bases, with 13 bases sitting between them. This CDR3 region has 15 residues. Germline loops: CDR1 MNHEY, CDR2 SMNVEV (reference sequence). The CDR3: CASSAGHGHNSPLHF. In nucleotides, the CDR3 is TGTGCCAGCAGTGCCGGACACGGACATAATTCACCCCTCCACTTT.

This sequence joins TRBV25-1 and TRBJ1-2, with 7 bases that match TRBD1. Germline values: CDR1 MGHDK, CDR2 SYGVNS. V was clipped by 2 bases and J by 3 bases; unmatched bases: 3. This CDR3 has 14 amino acids. The CDR3 spells CASSERQGDYGYTF. The DNA of the CDR3 is TGTGCCAGCAGTGAAAGGCAGGGGGACTATGGCTACACCTTC.

V gene TRBV2 combines with J gene TRBJ2-7, with a tentative D call TRBD1 (5 bases). Deletions cut 5 bases from V and 5 bases from J, with 16 bases between. From germline, CDR1 is SNHLY and CDR2 FYNNEI. CDR3 length: 14 residues. The CDR3 sequence is CASSQDNSIHEQYF. The CDR3 DNA sequence: TGTGCCAGCAGTCAGGACAACAGTATCCACGAGCAGTACTTC.

The chain has TRBV9 and TRBJ1-3; weak D call: TRBD1 (6 bases). Trimming stripped 3 bases from V and 1 base from J, with 8 bases between. The CDR3 sequence is 14 residues long. CDR1 and CDR2 from the germline V gene are SGDLS and YYNGEE. The CDR3 nucleotides read TGTGCCAGCAGCGGGACAGTATCTGGAAACACCATATATTTT. Protein: CASSGTVSGNTIYF. Looking up the rest from reference TRBV9 and TRBJ1-3 gives the full variable domain: DSGVTQTPKHLITATGQRVTLRCSPRSGDLSVYWYQQSLDQGLQFLIQYYNGEERAKGNILERFSAQQFPDLHSELNLSSLELGDSALYFCASSGTVSGNTIYFGEGSWLTVV.

The chain couples TRBV30 to TRBJ1-1; D gene uncertain. Trimming removed 0 bases at V and 4 bases at J, with 9 bases between. The CDR3 totals 13 residues. Germline CDR1 GTSNPN, CDR2 SVGIG (reference sequence). Here the CDR3 reads CAWSVPEVTEAFF. In DNA form, the CDR3 reads TGTGCCTGGAGTGTACCAGAGGTCACTGAAGCTTTCTTT.

This chain uses TRBV18 with TRBJ1-1; D possibly corresponds to TRBD1 (5 bases). CDR3 length equals 14 residues. V shed 5 bases and J shed 2 bases, with 12 bases lying between them. From germline, CDR1 is KGHSH and CDR2 LQKENI. The CDR3 is CASSTQGQNTEAFF. DNA of the CDR3: TGTGCCAGCTCAACCCAGGGCCAAAACACTGAAGCTTTCTTT.

The chain couples TRBV6-1 to TRBJ2-3, with 8 bases matching TRBD2. Germline-derived CDR1 and CDR2 are MNHNS and SASEGT. CDR3 size: 15 residues. Trimming cost V 8 bases and J 1 base; bases outside gene matches: 8. CDR3 region: CASSRREGGTDTQYF. The CDR3 nucleotides read TGTGCCAGCTCTCGACGGGAGGGGGGCACAGATACGCAGTATTTT.

The chain couples TRBV7-2 to TRBJ2-3, with D hard to call. There are 14 residues in the CDR3. From germline, CDR1 is SGHTA and CDR2 FQGNSA. Between the trimmed V and J ends, which lost 1 base and 6 bases, there was a span of 11 bases. This CDR3 is CASSLGVGFDTQYF. CDR3 coding DNA: TGTGCCAGCAGCTTAGGGGTAGGATTTGATACGCAGTATTTT.

V gene TRBV6-5 combines with J gene TRBJ2-7; D gene uncertain. The germline V and J ends were trimmed by 5 bases and 0 bases, with 8 bases remaining between them. CDR3 length equals 13 residues. The germline V gene has CDR1 MNHEY and CDR2 SVGAGI. The CDR3 here is CASSGSPSYEQYF. CDR3 nucleotides: TGTGCCAGCAGTGGAAGCCCCTCCTACGAGCAGTACTTC.

V gene TRBV10-3 combines with J gene TRBJ1-5; 10 bases fit TRBD1. This CDR3 spans 15 amino acids. J lost 6 bases, V lost 6 bases, and 8 bases had no gene match. From germline, CDR1 is ENHRY and CDR2 SYGVKD. CDR3 protein: CAISAGQGLSQPQHF. The CDR3 DNA reads as TGTGCCATCAGCGCGGGACAGGGGCTTAGTCAGCCCCAGCATTTT.

The V gene is TRBV6-5, the J gene TRBJ2-1; 7 nucleotides match TRBD1. Germline lookup yields CDR1 MNHEY and CDR2 SVGAGI. Trimming cost V 5 bases and J 4 bases; bases outside gene matches: 5. The CDR3 has 14 residues. The CDR3 protein is CASSLPGQYNEQFF. The DNA for the CDR3 is TGTGCCAGCAGTCTTCCGGGACAGTACAATGAGCAGTTCTTC.